The next 23 T cell receptor beta chains were all read from a single sample in a study of blood T cell repertoires in COVID-19. The assay was immunoSEQ multiplex PCR, and TCRdb's table has in-frame clones only and misses some. Of more than 130,000 clones listed, about 80% are singletons. Sequencing was done on a sample of peripheral blood. These receptors were collected from a human donor in a cohort sampled during active COVID-19.

The gene calls are TRBV18 and TRBJ2-5, with D tentatively TRBD1 (6 bases). CDR3 length equals 17 residues. Between the trimmed V and J ends, which lost 3 bases and 2 bases, there was a span of 19 bases. Germline lookup yields CDR1 KGHSH and CDR2 LQKENI. The CDR3 DNA reads as TGTGCCAGCTCACCCACAGGGTTTGGCAGGTCACAAGAGACCCAGTACTTC. This sequence encodes CASSPTGFGRSQETQYF. The whole variable domain, remainder taken from reference TRBV18 and TRBJ2-5, is NAGVMQNPRHLVRRRGQEARLRCSPMKGHSHVYWYRQLPEEGLKFMVYLQKENIIDESGMPKERFSAEFPKEGPSILRIQQVVRGDSAAYFCASSPTGFGRSQETQYFGPGTRLLVL.

The V gene is TRBV5-1, the J gene TRBJ2-7; 7 bases are shared with TRBD1. The CDR3 is made up of 13 amino acids. Looked up from germline, CDR1 is SGHRS and CDR2 is YFSETQ. Trimming took 4 bases from V and 6 from J; bases not matched to a gene: 7. The CDR3 loop reads CASSTGTASEQYF. Here the CDR3 DNA reads TGCGCCAGCAGCACTGGGACAGCTAGCGAGCAGTACTTC.

Here the CDR3 DNA reads TGTGCCAGCAGCCCCGGACAGGGGCTGGAAGAGCAGTACTTC. This translates into CASSPGQGLEEQYF. The genes are TRBV5-6 and TRBJ2-7, with 9 positions matching TRBD1. J gave up 7 bases and V 4 bases, and 9 bases lay outside the gene matches. Germline loops: CDR1 SGHDT, CDR2 YYEEEE. The CDR3 runs to 14 residues.

The chain joins TRBV20-1 to TRBJ2-3; TRBD2 aligns across 8 bases. Germline V lookup: CDR1 DFQATT, CDR2 SNEGSKA (reference sequence). The junction had 4 bases not matched to a gene; V was cut back by 3 bases and J by 2 bases. The CDR3 has 14 residues. The CDR3 is CSASPLAVTDTQYF. CDR3 coding DNA: TGCAGTGCTAGTCCACTAGCGGTCACAGATACGCAGTATTTT.

V gene TRBV20-1 combines with J gene TRBJ2-1; D gene uncertain. Trimming took off 8 bases at V and 4 bases at J, with 6 bases between the two ends. Germline-derived CDR1 and CDR2 are DFQATT and SNEGSKA (reference sequence). The CDR3 has 10 amino acids. The CDR3 sequence: CSIHYNEQFF. CDR3 sequence (DNA): TGCAGTATTCATTACAATGAGCAGTTCTTC.

The chain employs TRBV19 and TRBJ2-1; D is ambiguous. CDR1 LNHDA and CDR2 SQIVND come from the germline V gene (reference sequence). Trimming pared 3 bases from V and 8 bases from J, leaving 8 bases between. CDR3 length equals 12 residues. The CDR3 reads CASSISEDEQFF. In nucleotides, the CDR3 is TGTGCCAGTAGTATCTCCGAGGATGAGCAGTTCTTC.

The chain carries TRBV3-1 (or the pseudogene TRBV3-2) and TRBJ2-1; tentatively, D is TRBD2 (6 bases). Deletions cut 4 bases from V and 7 bases from J, with 14 bases between. Germline V gene lookup returns CDR1 LGHDT and CDR2 YNNKEL (reference sequence). This CDR3 is built from 14 residues. CDR3 region: CASSPMSSGNEQFF. In DNA, the CDR3 is TGTGCCAGCAGCCCAATGAGTAGCGGTAATGAGCAGTTCTTC.

This clone was seen more than once but under ten times. The chain carries TRBV7-3 and TRBJ1-6; 9 bases are shared with TRBD1. With V trimmed by 5 bases and J by 7 bases, 6 bases remained unmatched. Germline V lookup: CDR1 SGHTA, CDR2 FQGTGA. This CDR3 has 15 residues. CDR3 sequence reads: CASSPTGGYNSPLHF. DNA for the CDR3: TGTGCCAGCAGCCCAACAGGGGGCTACAATTCACCCCTCCACTTT. Complete variable domain (other parts from reference TRBV7-3 and TRBJ1-6): GAGVSQTPSNKVTEKGKYVELRCDPISGHTALYWYRQSLGQGPEFLIYFQGTGAADDSGLPNDRFFAVRPEGSVSTLKIQRTERGDSAVYLCASSPTGGYNSPLHFGNGTRLTVT.

The chain's CDR3 is CASSRRGPLSYEQYF. DNA of the CDR3: TGTGCCAGTAGTCGCAGGGGGCCCCTCTCCTACGAGCAGTACTTC. The chain couples TRBV19 to TRBJ2-7; TRBD1 agrees at 8 bases. Trimming took 5 bases from V and 0 from J; bases not matched to a gene: 6. The germline V gene encodes CDR1 LNHDA and CDR2 SQIVND (reference sequence). The CDR3 totals 15 residues.

This clone is a singleton in its sample. The V gene is TRBV19, the J gene TRBJ2-1, with TRBD1 matching over 8 bases. V lost 5 bases and J lost 0; bases outside the gene matches: 6. The CDR3 is 16 amino acids. Germline V gives CDR1 LNHDA, CDR2 SQIVND (reference sequence). The CDR3 region is CASSLQGVSSYNEQFF. Written as DNA, the CDR3 is TGTGCCAGTAGTCTACAGGGGGTGAGCTCCTACAATGAGCAGTTCTTC.

The rearrangement links TRBV7-2 to TRBJ2-3, with 7 bases lining up with TRBD2. CDR1 is SGHTA, CDR2 FQGNSA, per germline. Trimming at V came to 8 bases and at J to 4 bases, leaving 15 bases not matched to a gene. The CDR3 is made up of 16 amino acids. Here the CDR3 reads CASASRRRGTSDTQYF. CDR3 nucleotides: TGTGCCAGCGCCTCCCGGAGGCGGGGGACCTCAGATACGCAGTATTTT. Looking up the rest from reference TRBV7-2 and TRBJ2-3 gives the full variable domain: GAGVSQSPSNKVTEKGKDVELRCDPISGHTALYWYRQSLGQGLEFLIYFQGNSAPDKSGLPSDRFSAERTGGSVSTLTIQRTQQEDSAVYLCASASRRRGTSDTQYFGPGTRLTVL.

The rearrangement links TRBV25-1 to TRBJ1-6; D ambiguous. This CDR3 is 12 amino acids long. Looked up from germline, CDR1 is MGHDK and CDR2 is SYGVNS. Trimming shortened V by 2 bases and J by 7 bases, and 3 bases separated the two germline ends. The CDR3 protein is CASSEANSPLHF. The DNA of the CDR3 is TGTGCCAGCAGTGAAGCGAATTCACCCCTCCACTTT.

The CDR3 spells CASSHGTGQREQYF. The CDR3 nucleotides read TGCGCCAGCAGCCATGGGACAGGGCAACGCGAGCAGTACTTC. The rearrangement uses TRBV4-3 and TRBJ2-7; TRBD1 agrees at 9 bases. The CDR3 is made up of 14 amino acids. Germline lookup yields CDR1 LGHNA and CDR2 YSLEER. Trimming at V came to 3 bases and at J to 6 bases, leaving 6 bases not matched to a gene.

The sample holds a few counts of this clone. The chain links TRBV15 to TRBJ1-1, with D hard to call. V was trimmed by 0 bases and J by 4 bases, leaving 9 bases between them. CDR3 length: 14 residues. Germline values: CDR1 LNHNV, CDR2 YYDKDF (reference sequence). The CDR3, as DNA: TGTGCCACCAGCAGAGACCGGGTTTTCACTGAAGCTTTCTTT. Amino acid sequence: CATSRDRVFTEAFF.

This chain links TRBV5-1 with TRBJ2-1, with 9 bases identical to TRBD2. J gave up 4 bases and V 0 bases, and 5 bases lay outside the gene matches. Germline CDR1 and CDR2: SGHRS and YFSETQ. This CDR3 contains 16 residues. The CDR3 DNA sequence: TGCGCCAGCAGCTTGGGGGAGCGGGGGGCTTACAATGAGCAGTTCTTC. Amino acids: CASSLGERGAYNEQFF.

The rearrangement links TRBV24-1 to TRBJ2-1; TRBD1 aligns across 10 bases. Trimming removed 4 bases from V and 8 bases from J; junction bases left unmatched: 7. The CDR3 has 15 residues. Looked up from germline, CDR1 is KGHDR and CDR2 is SFDVKD. The CDR3 DNA is TGTGCCACCAGTGAAACCGGGACAGGGGTCGATGAGCAGTTCTTC. Translating gives CATSETGTGVDEQFF.

This chain's CDR3 is CASSYQRGGPTGELFF. The CDR3 bases are TGTGCCAGCAGTTACCAGCGGGGGGGCCCGACCGGGGAGCTGTTTTTT. The chain uses TRBV6-2 or TRBV6-3 and TRBJ2-2; 10 nucleotides agree with TRBD2. The germline gives CDR1 MNHEY, CDR2 SVGEGT. The junction had 5 bases not matched to a gene; V was cut back by 2 bases and J by 5 bases. This CDR3 has 16 amino acids.

There are a few counts of this clone. The rearrangement links TRBV7-8 to TRBJ2-5, with TRBD2 matching 11 bases. The V segment lost 1 base and the J segment 4 bases; nucleotides outside the gene matches: 5. The CDR3 covers 16 residues. The V gene's germline CDR1 is SGHVS and CDR2 FQNEAQ. CDR3 nucleotides: TGTGCCAGCAGCTTAGTAGCGGGGGGGCCGGTAGAGACCCAGTACTTC. Amino acids: CASSLVAGGPVETQYF.

The chain employs TRBV6-1 and TRBJ2-5; 9 bases match TRBD2. This CDR3 has 17 residues. With 4 bases clipped from V and 4 bases from J, the junction kept 13 bases outside the gene matches. Looked up from germline, CDR1 is MNHNS and CDR2 is SASEGT. CDR3 coding DNA: TGTGCCAGCAGTGCCTTGGGGCGGGGGGGAGGAAGAGAGACCCAGTACTTC. Its protein product is CASSALGRGGGRETQYF.

The J gene is TRBJ1-2, the V gene TRBV19; a weak D match, TRBD1 (6 bases). With 6 bases removed from V and 2 bases from J, the gap between germline ends came to 10 bases. Per germline, CDR1 LNHDA and CDR2 SQIVND (reference sequence). This CDR3 spans 13 amino acids. This chain's CDR3 is CASRRDRNYGYTF. The CDR3 bases are TGTGCCAGTAGGAGAGACAGGAACTATGGCTACACCTTC.

This clone has more than one count but fewer than ten. This chain links TRBV7-3 with TRBJ1-1, with TRBD1 matching 8 bases. The CDR3 runs 16 residues. The ends lost 5 bases at V and 5 bases at J; junction bases unmatched: 13. Germline V gene lookup returns CDR1 SGHTA and CDR2 FQGTGA. The CDR3 nucleotides are TGTGCCAGCAGCAAAACAGGGGGAAGGTCGGGTACTGAAGCTTTCTTT. It is translated as CASSKTGGRSGTEAFF.

This clone showed up just a few times. DNA of the CDR3: TGTGCCAGCAGCCCAAGTTCGCCGGGTTCCTACAATGAGCAGTTCTTC. This codes for CASSPSSPGSYNEQFF. The J gene is TRBJ2-1, the V gene TRBV9; D gene uncertain. This CDR3 has 16 amino acids. Germline-derived CDR1 and CDR2 are SGDLS and YYNGEE. Trimming removed 4 bases at V and 1 base at J, with 15 bases between.

J is TRBJ2-1 and V is TRBV5-1; 7 positions agree with TRBD2. V shed 5 bases, J shed 4 bases, and the junction held 6 bases outside the gene matches. Germline V lookup: CDR1 SGHRS, CDR2 YFSETQ. This CDR3 has 14 amino acids. CDR3 in DNA: TGCGCCAGCAGTAGGGGCGGGGGATACAATGAGCAGTTCTTC. Translating it yields CASSRGGGYNEQFF.